The entry below describes one T cell receptor beta chain. Authors' processing steps: From reference gene primer amplification, estimates of nucleated cell counts were derived. Profiling relied on immunoSEQ multiplex PCR, and the TCRdb table lists in-frame clones only, not all of them. The DNA gave D and trimming, while V, J and clone size come from that table. The sample shows about 230,000 clones, approximately 80% of them seen only once. The V end lost 0 bases, the J end lost 4 bases, and 11 bases lay between the germline ends. Germline CDR1 reads LGHDT; CDR2 reads YNNKEL (reference sequence). The CDR3 has 15 amino acids. The sample belongs to a study of blood T cell repertoires in COVID-19.

The sample was peripheral blood. The chain uses TRBV3-1 (or the pseudogene TRBV3-2) and TRBJ2-3; D uncertain. The TCR sequence derives from a man aged 35 to 55 with acute or convalescent COVID-19. Written as DNA, the CDR3 is TGTGCCAGCAGCCAAGAGATCCGGAGAGCAGATACGCAGTATTTT. Its protein product is CASSQEIRRADTQYF.